Each of the 2 T cell receptor beta chains below was sequenced from the same sample in a study of vaccination and CD4 T cells after COVID-19. With the Oncomine TCR Beta short-read assay, DNA from cultured CD4+ T cells was sequenced. One entry per CDR3 protein results from TCRdb running MiXCR on the PCR reads. The sample lists just over 1,400 distinct CDR3 sequences, around 14% occurring once. Treatment specified: approximately nine-day PBMC culture with coronavirus spike peptide pools or control peptides (ViraFEST assay). From the unexposed donor, CD4+ T cells were collected ahead of the COVID-19 pandemic (2011-2018). These receptors are not linked to any known antigen. Sequenced input: CD4+ T cells from blood, cultured in vitro. These receptors were collected from a human donor in good health.

This chain joins TRBV5-1 and TRBJ2-3; D is perhaps TRBD2 (5 bases). V lost 0 bases and J lost 1, with 9 bases in between. CDR1 is SGHRS and CDR2 is YFSETQ in the germline V gene. The CDR3 covers 15 residues. CDR3 amino acids: CASSLGSGGTDTQYF. CDR3 coding DNA: TGCGCCAGCAGCTTGGGCAGCGGAGGCACAGATACGCAGTATTTT.

This clonotype was detected a few times. The J gene is TRBJ2-7, the V gene TRBV6-1; TRBD1 agrees at 8 bases. The trim removed 2 bases at V and 0 bases at J, leaving 3 bases unmatched. This CDR3 has 15 residues. Germline V lookup: CDR1 MNHNS, CDR2 SASEGT. CDR3 sequence: CASSEFDRGSYEQYF. The DNA of the CDR3 is TGTGCCAGCAGTGAATTCGACAGGGGCTCCTACGAGCAGTACTTC.